The clone carrying this T cell receptor beta chain has just a few counts. Its target is not known. This CDR3 spans 17 amino acids. Germline V CDR1 and CDR2: SGHRS, YFSETQ. V lost 0 bases and J lost 0; bases outside the gene matches: 7. The data belong to a study of T cell repertoires in cytomegalovirus infection. About the research overall: Use of recently identified HLA-C-restricted and well-studied HLA-B-restricted CMV epitopes was part of the study. Public TCR beta signatures indicated both CMV infection and matching HLA type.

Study-level findings and limits: There were carriers of CMV plus the relevant HLA, and cumulative public TCR beta family frequency identified them. The response measured ex vivo was dominated by TCR beta clonotypes (HLA-C-restricted and CMV-specific).

TCRdb reprocessed the reads via MiXCR and lists one record per CDR3 protein. Of hundreds of thousands of distinct CDR3 sequences listed, roughly 31% are singletons. V usage is TRBV5-1 and J usage is TRBJ1-1, with TRBD1 matching 8 bases. The sample in question was cultured CD8+ T cells from PBMCs, obtained from culture after CMV antigen stimulation. The origin of this receptor is a human donor in good health (CMV status not recorded). Some clones in this sample may be carry-over from other donors' samples. CDR3 loop: CASSLEDRVEVNTEAFF. The CDR3 bases are TGCGCCAGCAGCTTGGAGGACAGGGTTGAAGTGAACACTGAAGCTTTCTTT.